Below, 27 T cell receptor beta chains from the same sample are listed, as sequenced in a study of blood T cell repertoires in COVID-19. Sequencing was performed with immunoSEQ multiplex PCR; in TCRdb, only in-frame clones are kept and a portion is missing. The table has 100,000 to 150,000 clones, over 75% seen once. Sequences were obtained from peripheral blood. The receptors come from a man aged 80 or over with active or convalescent COVID-19.

The rearrangement joins TRBV28 to TRBJ1-6; TRBD1 matches 7 bases. This CDR3 has 13 residues. Germline loops: CDR1 MDHEN, CDR2 SYDVKM. The V segment lost 6 bases and the J segment 9 bases; nucleotides outside the gene matches: 5. CDR3 bases: TGTGCCAGCAGCAGACAGGGAAGTTCACCCCTCCACTTT. This translates into CASSRQGSSPLHF.

This chain joins TRBV15 and TRBJ2-2, with 9 bases lining up with TRBD2. Germline V lookup: CDR1 LNHNV, CDR2 YYDKDF (reference sequence). The CDR3 length is 16 residues. The V gene end was trimmed by 1 base and the J gene end by 7 bases; junction bases not matched to a gene: 7. For the CDR3, the DNA is TGTGCCACCAGCAGAGGTGGCGGGAGGGTTAACGGGGAGCTGTTTTTT. Translated, it gives CATSRGGGRVNGELFF.

The chain couples TRBV6-5 to TRBJ2-1, with 8 bases fitting TRBD2. V shed 10 bases, J shed 3 bases, and the junction held 11 bases outside the gene matches. Germline values: CDR1 MNHEY, CDR2 SVGAGI. The CDR3 length is 15 residues. The CDR3 sequence is CAIERLAPFYNEQFF. Here the CDR3 DNA reads TGTGCCATCGAACGACTAGCGCCTTTCTACAATGAGCAGTTCTTC.

The rearrangement joins TRBV30 to TRBJ2-7, with 9 bases that match TRBD2. Germline CDR1 GTSNPN, CDR2 SVGIG (reference sequence). The CDR3 runs to 14 residues. V gave up 5 bases and J gave up 2 bases; unmatched junction bases: 7. CDR3 coding DNA: TGTGCCTGGGCCAGCGGGAGGAGCGCCTACGAGCAGTACTTC. It specifies CAWASGRSAYEQYF.

The rearrangement links TRBV30 to TRBJ1-6; D may be TRBD1 (5 bases). The CDR3 runs to 17 residues. Germline V gene sequence: CDR1 GTSNPN, CDR2 SVGIG (reference sequence). Between the trimmed V and J ends, which lost 4 bases and 0 bases, there was a span of 16 bases. The CDR3 region has the DNA TGTGCCTGGAAACAGGCCATTACTTCCTCCTATAATTCACCCCTCCACTTT. Translating gives CAWKQAITSSYNSPLHF. Full variable domain (missing parts from reference TRBV30 and TRBJ1-6): SQTIHQWPATLVQPVGSPLSLECTVEGTSNPNLYWYRQAAGRGLQLLFYSVGIGQISSEVPQNLSASRPQDRQFILSSKKLLLSDSGFYLCAWKQAITSSYNSPLHFGNGTRLTVT.

For this clone: The CDR3 end shows no conserved phenylalanine or tryptophan, and so a read error is likely. The DNA is left out, because the CDR3 cannot be placed on it with certainty; the CDR3 is given as TCRdb lists it. CDR3 loop: CASRIRKAGVV. J is TRBJ2-3 and V is TRBV5-1; the D call TRBD2 from the table was never checked on the DNA. Germline V gene sequence: CDR1 SGHRS, CDR2 YFSETQ. The CDR3 length is 11 residues, termini included.

This chain joins TRBV5-6 and TRBJ2-7; D unclear. Germline V gene sequence: CDR1 SGHDT, CDR2 YYEEEE. Between the trimmed V and J ends, which lost 0 bases and 1 base, there was a span of 11 bases. The CDR3 runs 15 residues. CDR3: CASSLAGRISYEQYF. DNA of the CDR3: TGTGCCAGCAGCTTGGCCGGCAGGATTTCCTACGAGCAGTACTTC.

The chain has TRBV27 and TRBJ2-5; TRBD1 might be the D (7 bases). Germline V lookup: CDR1 MNHEY, CDR2 SMNVEV (reference sequence). Trimming took 4 bases from V and 8 from J, leaving 17 bases between them. The CDR3 is made up of 14 amino acids. CDR3 nucleotides: TGTGCCAGCAGTTATCTCCGACAGGGAGGAACCCAGTACTTC. Translation: CASSYLRQGGTQYF.

The chain carries TRBV5-1 and TRBJ2-3; no firm D call. Germline values: CDR1 SGHRS, CDR2 YFSETQ. The V and J ends lost 2 bases and 0 bases respectively, with 10 bases between them. This CDR3 is built from 15 residues. The CDR3 DNA reads TGCGCCAGCAGCTTAATTCGAACTAGCACAGATACGCAGTATTTT. Its protein is CASSLIRTSTDTQYF.

This chain links TRBV29-1 with TRBJ2-1; D is uncertain. The CDR3 is 13 residues long. Per the germline V gene, CDR1 is SQVTM and CDR2 is ANQGSEA. With 4 bases removed from V and 1 base from J, the gap between germline ends came to 8 bases. The CDR3 sequence is CSVVAFSYNEQFF. The CDR3 DNA reads as TGCAGCGTTGTAGCCTTTTCCTACAATGAGCAGTTCTTC.

The chain couples TRBV4-3 to TRBJ1-5; tentatively, D is TRBD1 (6 bases). The CDR3 consists of 15 residues. Germline CDR1 LGHNA, CDR2 YSLEER. Trimming removed 1 base from V and 3 bases from J, with 10 bases in between. CDR3: CASSQATGNNQPQHF. The CDR3 region has the DNA TGCGCCAGCAGCCAAGCCACAGGGAACAATCAGCCCCAGCATTTT.

This sequence joins TRBV19 and TRBJ1-4; 9 positions match TRBD1. V was pared by 8 bases and J by 7 bases, with 5 bases of the junction left unmatched. CDR1 and CDR2 (germline): LNHDA, SQIVND (reference sequence). This CDR3 is 13 amino acids long. CDR3 residues: CASDAGQGEKLFF. CDR3 bases: TGTGCCAGTGACGCGGGACAGGGTGAAAAACTGTTTTTT.

This clone was seen only a few times. The chain combines TRBV29-1 with TRBJ1-1, with D maybe TRBD1 (6 bases). Per germline, CDR1 SQVTM and CDR2 ANQGSEA. The CDR3 has 13 residues. V shed 3 bases and J shed 7 bases, with 15 bases lying between them. The CDR3 DNA follows: TGCAGCGTTGAGGTAACAGGGTCTGGTGAAGCTTTCTTT. Translation gives CSVEVTGSGEAFF.

The rearrangement links TRBV4-1 to TRBJ2-1; possible D gene TRBD2, 5 bases. CDR1 is MGHRA and CDR2 is YSYEKL in the germline V gene. V gave up 3 bases and J gave up 3 bases, with 9 bases separating them. This CDR3 is 14 amino acids long. The DNA for the CDR3 is TGCGCCAGCAGCCATGCCGACTACTACAATGAGCAGTTCTTC. The encoded protein is CASSHADYYNEQFF.

The chain links TRBV11-2 to TRBJ2-2, with 7 bases that match TRBD1. The CDR3 consists of 14 residues. V dropped 4 bases and J dropped 7; count of bases not matched to a gene: 6. Germline V gene lookup returns CDR1 SGHAT and CDR2 FQNNGV. The CDR3 spells CASSSFGTDGELFF. The CDR3, as DNA: TGTGCCAGCAGCTCATTCGGGACAGACGGGGAGCTGTTTTTT.

This clone has a single count. The chain uses TRBV27 and TRBJ2-1; TRBD2 matches 7 bases. With V trimmed by 3 bases and J by 7 bases, 21 bases remained unmatched. Germline values: CDR1 MNHEY, CDR2 SMNVEV (reference sequence). CDR3 length: 19 residues. The CDR3 coding sequence is TGTGCCAGCAGTTTTATGGCAGCCACTGTAGCGGGTTTCTTAAATGAGCAGTTCTTC. Residues: CASSFMAATVAGFLNEQFF.

This rearrangement joins TRBV5-1 to TRBJ2-1, with a tentative D call TRBD2 (6 bases). This CDR3 has 16 residues. V dropped 4 bases and J dropped 5 bases, with 19 bases sitting between them. Germline CDR1 reads SGHRS; CDR2 reads YFSETQ. CDR3 protein: CASSVYIGTPNNEQFF. The CDR3 DNA follows: TGCGCCAGCAGCGTCTACATCGGGACTCCGAACAATGAGCAGTTCTTC.

The chain recombines TRBV4-1 with TRBJ2-1; 7 nucleotides match TRBD2. Trimming at V came to 0 bases and at J to 7 bases, leaving 15 bases not matched to a gene. Per the germline V gene, CDR1 is MGHRA and CDR2 is YSYEKL. The CDR3 totals 18 residues. The CDR3 sequence: CASSQDSGRAGTVNEQFF. Written as DNA, the CDR3 is TGCGCCAGCAGCCAAGATAGCGGGCGGGCGGGGACGGTGAATGAGCAGTTCTTC.

The chain links TRBV30 to TRBJ2-2; 7 bases agree with TRBD1. Germline CDR1 reads GTSNPN; CDR2 reads SVGIG (reference sequence). V lost 8 bases and J lost 0; bases outside the gene matches: 6. This CDR3 comprises 14 residues. CDR3 sequence (DNA): TGTGCCAACACCGACAGGGCGAACACCGGGGAGCTGTTTTTT. This sequence encodes CANTDRANTGELFF.

The chain is built from TRBV25-1 and TRBJ1-2; the D gene is possibly TRBD1 (6 bases). CDR1 is MGHDK, CDR2 SYGVNS, per germline. V lost 1 base, J lost 0 bases, and 9 bases lay in between. This CDR3 has 15 amino acids. The DNA for the CDR3 is TGTGCCAGCAGTGAATGGAAGGGGGCTAACTATGGCTACACCTTC. As protein: CASSEWKGANYGYTF.

The chain has TRBV5-4 and TRBJ2-5, with D perhaps TRBD1 (5 bases). CDR1 SGHNT and CDR2 YYREEE come from the germline V gene (reference sequence). Trimming stripped 0 bases from V and 2 bases from J, with 11 bases between. This CDR3 is 15 amino acids long. The CDR3 nucleotides are TGTGCCAGCAGCTTGGCCCGGCAGGGACAAGAGACCCAGTACTTC. It yields the protein CASSLARQGQETQYF.

CDR3 nucleotides: TGTGCCAGCAGCAAAGCTGAGTTTAATTTAAGTGTCCCGCGCCAACGAATCTATGGCTACACCTTC. This encodes CASSKAEFNLSVPRQRIYGYTF. This rearrangement joins TRBV21-1 to TRBJ1-2. TRBV21-1 is designated a pseudogene. The CDR3 loop spans 22 amino acids.

The V call is TRBV9, the J call TRBJ2-7; D gene uncertain. V gave up 6 bases and J gave up 0 bases, with 13 bases separating them. The V gene's germline CDR1 is SGDLS and CDR2 YYNGEE. The CDR3 is made up of 14 amino acids. Here the CDR3 DNA reads TGTGCCAGCACCGCCCAGGCCCACTCCTACGAGCAGTACTTC. Translating gives CASTAQAHSYEQYF.

This chain joins TRBV27 and TRBJ1-6; D is uncertain. Germline CDR1 and CDR2: MNHEY and SMNVEV (reference sequence). V lost 2 bases and J lost 10, with 9 bases in between. The CDR3 consists of 13 residues. The CDR3 region is CASSLVSVSPLHF. As DNA, the CDR3 is TGTGCCAGCAGTTTAGTTTCGGTCTCACCCCTCCACTTT.

CDR3 sequence (DNA): TGTGCCAGCAGCGGGACAGGTTGGCCCCTCCACTTT. This encodes CASSGTGWPLHF. The chain has TRBV2 and TRBJ1-6, with 8 bases matching TRBD1. The ends lost 6 bases at V and 13 bases at J; junction bases unmatched: 5. Germline CDR1 is SNHLY and CDR2 is FYNNEI. The CDR3 totals 12 residues.

This chain uses TRBV14 with TRBJ2-2; D is undetermined. V was pared by 1 base and J by 1 base, with 4 bases between. The CDR3 has 14 residues. Germline V gives CDR1 SGHDN, CDR2 FVKESK. This CDR3 reads CASSQVRNTGELFF. CDR3 nucleotide sequence: TGTGCCAGCAGCCAAGTCCGGAACACCGGGGAGCTGTTTTTT.

The V gene is TRBV29-1, the J gene TRBJ1-2, with D possibly TRBD1 on 5 matching bases. Trimming removed 7 bases from V and 0 bases from J, with 21 bases in between. This CDR3 contains 16 residues. The germline V gene has CDR1 SQVTM and CDR2 ANQGSEA. The CDR3 nucleotides read TGCAGCGCCGTAGGCCCCGGGGGTGAGGCTAACTATGGCTACACCTTC. This codes for CSAVGPGGEANYGYTF.